This T cell receptor (beta chain) was profiled in a study of blood T cell repertoires in COVID-19. Across the whole study: Samples of COVID-19 (acute and convalescent) were obtained from the United States, Italy and Spain.

Only in-frame clones appear in the TCRdb table, and some are missing; sequencing was by immunoSEQ multiplex PCR. This table has about 36,000 clones, about nine tenths appearing once. CDR1 MNHEY and CDR2 SMNVEV come from the germline V gene (reference sequence). This CDR3 has 13 amino acids. V lost 3 bases and J 6 bases, leaving 12 bases between the germline ends. The rearrangement joins TRBV27 to TRBJ2-7; tentatively, D is TRBD2 (5 bases). The sequencing input was peripheral blood. This receptor was taken from a human donor in a cohort sampled during active COVID-19. The CDR3 spells CASSLTTVSEQYF. CDR3 DNA sequence: TGTGCCAGCAGTTTGACTACCGTTTCCGAGCAGTACTTC.